What follows describes a single T cell receptor beta chain. No cognate antigen has been identified for it. Base qualities are missing; no much larger clone stands one base away. The data are from a study of T-cell reconstitution after alpha-beta-depleted transplantation in children (dated by TCRdb to 2016 to 2017). General notes on the study: The study quantitatively tracked T-cell immune reconstitution after TCRalphabeta/CD19-depleted allogeneic hematopoietic cell transplantation in children using TCR repertoire profiling.

The protocol used for the library was PCR. TCRdb shows the sequencer as Illumina HiSeq 2500. TCR libraries were prepared with molecular barcoding, using unique molecular identifiers to normalize TCRbeta repertoire quantification. The raw public reads went through TCRdb reprocessing: fastp at Q25, MiXCR clone calling, in-frame beta chains kept. Here each entry gathers all rows of one CDR3 protein and keeps the most common genes and DNA. This sample has under 750,000 distinct CDR3 sequences in its table, and around 23% of those were observed once. The biggest ten clones account for 11% to 15% of the sample. This specimen's treatment or condition label, interpreted: allogeneic hematopoietic cell transplantation with graft depleted of TCRalphabeta T cells and CD19 B cells. TCRalphabeta/CD19-depleted allogeneic hematopoietic cell grafts were given to the transplant recipients, all of whom were children.

Overall study outcomes, separate from this receptor: In some patients, high TCRbeta diversity at day 60 was attributed to recipient T cells and intrathymic progenitors that had survived conditioning. The frequencies of hyperexpanded clones fell over the following months, and after one year, T-cell counts and TCRbeta diversity were mostly attributed to newly produced T cells. The apparently early recovery of alphabetaT-cell counts about two months after transplant reportedly depended on only several hundred rapidly expanded clones that came from non-depleted graft cells.

The source was PBMCs, mostly from graft donor cells, collected 360 days after TCRalphabeta/CD19-depleted stem cell transplant. This sequence was found in a boy in the first two years of life who had a stem cell transplant for acute myeloid leukemia, so the T cells may come from the graft donor.

The DNA sequence is TGCAGTGCCACCCAGGGCAACTACGAGCAGTACTTC. This translates into CSATQGNYEQYF. The sequence joins TRBV20-1 to TRBJ2-7; TRBD1 could be the D gene, as 5 bases match. Inclusive of the bounding cysteine and phenylalanine, the CDR3 is 12 residues long. Just the 36-base CDR3 DNA is kept, in frame starting at base 1. Trimming takes 6 bases from V and 3 bases from J, and the germline ends sit 12 bases apart. As encoded in the germline V gene (reference sequence), CDR1 is DFQATT while CDR2 is SNEGSKA.